This T cell receptor beta chain was identified in a study of cytomegalovirus exposure and HLA in healthy donors. Points on this clone: Its specificity is unknown. At one of its ends the junction is not consistent with the germline gene, which may arise from a read error.

The CDR3 length is 14 residues. CDR1 SQVTM and CDR2 ANQGSEA come from the germline V gene. The donors were healthy bone marrow donors. Both 60 Vbeta primers and 13 Jbeta primers went into the PCR. This table comes from immunoSEQ multiplex PCR, and its TCRdb copy is limited to in-frame clones, with some not included. The sample comprises tens of thousands of clones, over 70% of which are singletons, and approximately 1.3% rests with the top ten. Overall study results and limits: Later analysis demonstrated an association between a missense DCLRE1C variant and TCR beta V- and J-gene trimming. It was taken for granted in presence/absence analyses that sequencing depth across donors was roughly uniform.

V usage is TRBV29-1 and J usage is TRBJ2-1; 7 bases are a match to TRBD2. The receptor was isolated from a girl aged 2-10 years in good health and CMV-seropositive. The sample taken for sequencing was PBMCs. The CDR3 bases are TGCAGCGTTGAAGGGCGGCTAGCGGACCCGGGCAGGCTCTTC. Protein sequence: CSVEGRLADPGRLF.